This TCR beta chain was captured in a study of blood T cell repertoires in COVID-19. Across the study: Donors in the United States, Italy and Spain gave samples during acute or convalescent COVID-19. Nucleic acid was either cDNA or gDNA, and it came from T cells, B-cell-depleted T cells, or PBMCs.

Assay used: immunoSEQ multiplex PCR; TCRdb lists only in-frame clones, some missing. The top ten clones hold over 7% of a sample with more than 90,000 clones, approximately 90% of them seen once. The CDR3 contains 13 residues. Germline-derived CDR1 and CDR2 are MNHEY and SVGAGI. Trimming at V came to 4 bases and at J to 7 bases, leaving 5 bases not matched to a gene. The specimen sequenced was peripheral blood. This receptor was taken from a human donor in a cohort sampled during active COVID-19. The chain couples TRBV6-5 to TRBJ2-7; TRBD2 matches 9 bases. CDR3 residues: CASSLGLAGEQYF. For the CDR3, the DNA is TGTGCCAGCAGTTTGGGGCTAGCGGGGGAGCAGTACTTC.